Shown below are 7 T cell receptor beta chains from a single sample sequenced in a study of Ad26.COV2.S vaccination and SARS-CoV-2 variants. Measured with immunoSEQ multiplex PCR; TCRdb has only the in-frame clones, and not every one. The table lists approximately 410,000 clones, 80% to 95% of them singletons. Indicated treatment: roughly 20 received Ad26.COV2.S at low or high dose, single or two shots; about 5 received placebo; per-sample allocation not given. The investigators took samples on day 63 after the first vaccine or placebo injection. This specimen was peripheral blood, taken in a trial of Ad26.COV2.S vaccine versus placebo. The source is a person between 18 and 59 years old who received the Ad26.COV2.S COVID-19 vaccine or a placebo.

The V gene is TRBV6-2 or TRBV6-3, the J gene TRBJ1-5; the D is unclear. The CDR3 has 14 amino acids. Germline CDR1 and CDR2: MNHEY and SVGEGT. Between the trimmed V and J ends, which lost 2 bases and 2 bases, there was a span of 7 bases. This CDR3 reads CASSYRLGNQPQHF. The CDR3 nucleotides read TGTGCCAGCAGTTACCGCCTTGGCAATCAGCCCCAGCATTTT.

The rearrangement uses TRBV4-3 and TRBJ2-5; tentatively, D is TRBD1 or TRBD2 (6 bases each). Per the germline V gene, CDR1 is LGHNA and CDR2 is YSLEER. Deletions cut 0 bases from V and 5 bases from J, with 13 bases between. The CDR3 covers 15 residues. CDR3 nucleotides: TGCGCCAGCAGCCAAGATGGGGGGCTAGGGGAGACCCAGTACTTC. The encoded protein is CASSQDGGLGETQYF.

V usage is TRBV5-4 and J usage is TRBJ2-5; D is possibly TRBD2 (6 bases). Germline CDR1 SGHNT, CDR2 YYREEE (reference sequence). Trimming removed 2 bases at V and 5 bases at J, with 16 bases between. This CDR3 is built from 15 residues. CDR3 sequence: CASSFYGTRAETQYF. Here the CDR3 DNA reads TGTGCCAGCAGCTTCTATGGGACTCGGGCGGAGACCCAGTACTTC.

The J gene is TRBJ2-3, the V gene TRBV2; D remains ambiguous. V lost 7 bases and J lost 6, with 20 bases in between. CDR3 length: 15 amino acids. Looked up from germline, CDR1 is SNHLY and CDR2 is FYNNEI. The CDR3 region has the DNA TGTGCCAGCAACCCGCCGGGCTTAGGGCGGGATACGCAGTATTTT. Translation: CASNPPGLGRDTQYF.

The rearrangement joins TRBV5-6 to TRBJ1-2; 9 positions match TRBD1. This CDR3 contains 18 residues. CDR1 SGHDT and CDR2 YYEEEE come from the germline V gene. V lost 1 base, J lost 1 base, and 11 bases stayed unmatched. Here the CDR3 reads CASSLPTQGQGGNYGYTF. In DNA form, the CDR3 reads TGTGCCAGCAGCTTGCCCACGCAGGGACAGGGAGGTAACTATGGCTACACCTTC.

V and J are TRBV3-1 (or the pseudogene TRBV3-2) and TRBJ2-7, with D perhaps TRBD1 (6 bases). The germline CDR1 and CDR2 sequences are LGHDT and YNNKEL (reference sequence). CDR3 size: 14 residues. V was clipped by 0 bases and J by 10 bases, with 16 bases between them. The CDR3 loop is CASSQEGTLIRQYF. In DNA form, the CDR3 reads TGTGCCAGCAGCCAAGAAGGGACACTAATACGACAGTACTTC.

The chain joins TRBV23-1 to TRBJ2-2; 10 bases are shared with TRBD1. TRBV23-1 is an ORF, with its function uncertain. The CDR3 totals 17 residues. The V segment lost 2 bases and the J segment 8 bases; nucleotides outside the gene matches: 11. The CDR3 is CASSQKPGQGISGELFF. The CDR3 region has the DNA TGCGCCAGCAGTCAAAAGCCGGGACAGGGGATTTCGGGGGAGCTGTTTTTT.